This T cell receptor (beta chain) appears in the sequencing data of a study of response to subunit inactivated influenza vaccine. General observations from the study: Authors suggested each seasonal flu vaccination may recruit only limited numbers of new T cells.

Germline trimming cut 2 bases from V and 4 bases from J; bases unmatched to any gene: 1. Germline V gene lookup returns CDR1 SGHRS and CDR2 YFSETQ. The CDR3 has 14 residues. Each CDR3 protein is one row after TCRdb ran MiXCR on the RT-PCR reads. The table records some 500,000 distinct CDR3 sequences, 13% of them present only once. The table lists this clonotype with a few counts. What it binds is not known. This clonotype was sampled from a middle-aged man who received an inactivated influenza vaccine. This rearrangement joins TRBV5-1 to TRBJ1-4; 8 bases are shared with TRBD1. This specimen consisted of PBMCs from blood, obtained 35 to 45 days after vaccination. CDR3 nucleotide sequence: TGCGCCAGCAGCTTACAGGGGGATAATGAAAAACTGTTTTTT. Encoded protein: CASSLQGDNEKLFF.